This T cell receptor (beta chain) was sequenced during a study of blood T cell repertoires in COVID-19 (dated by TCRdb to about 2020). Describing the broader study: Samples covering the acute and convalescent phases of COVID-19 were provided by collaborators in the United States, Italy and Spain. Deeply sampled blood TCRbeta repertoires from subjects exposed to, actively infected with, or recovered from COVID-19 were included in the dataset. The repertoires were made available in a free public database intended to serve as a resource for research on the immune response to SARS-CoV-2. The samples were drawn from the first 160 participants of the ongoing ImmuneRACE study and from more than 1,000 subjects provided by 6 global collaborators. The material from the prospective study consisted of cDNA or gDNA derived from T cells, B-cell-depleted T cells, or PBMCs. A de-identified subject ID, COVID-19 status, age in years and sex were almost always included in the sample metadata. Where available, HLA class I and class II types were obtained from metadata supplied by the sample provider rather than from assay-based typing.

V is pared back by 0 bases and J by 5 bases, with 8 bases lying between the germline termini. CDR1 and CDR2, looked up from the germline V gene, are SGHRS and YFSETQ. The cysteine opens and the phenylalanine closes a CDR3 of 13 amino acids. Kept here is only the CDR3 DNA, which spans 39 bases and is read in frame from base 1. The immunoSEQ Assay, a bias-controlled multiplex PCR, was used to amplify TCRbeta CDR3 regions from genomic DNA. The study's own analysis went as follows. Within the assay, amplification of reference gene primers was used to estimate how many nucleated cells each sample contained. To quantify the absolute abundance of each unique TCRbeta CDR3 rearrangement, sequence reads were collapsed and filtered. For each sample, productive Simpson clonality was calculated as the square root of Simpson's diversity index across productive rearrangements. TCRdb provides this immuneACCESS table in a form limited to in-frame rearrangements. Some clones are lacking; in checked studies, under half of them reflect an unresolved V gene, and why the rest are absent is not known. V and J calls plus clone size are reproduced from that table; the DNA served to infer D and trimming. Counted in this sample were approximately 470,000 clones; around 87% of them appeared once. Roughly 0.72% of the sample is held by the ten biggest clonotypes.

On the study overall, not on this receptor specifically: The quantity of clinical and demographic metadata differed by source and by participant and was supplied without curation.

Concerning this clone itself: Its antigen is not yet known. The record has no base qualities; no much larger clone is one base away.

Enrolling through a virtual design, the prospective study's participants ranged in age from about 18 to 89 years and lived across about two dozen United States geographic areas. In the prospective study, cohorts were assigned on the basis of participant-reported clinical history obtained from a screening survey and a study questionnaire. For ImmuneRACE Cohort 3, a participant was defined as recovered based on two consecutive negative NP/OP PCR tests, clearance by a healthcare professional, or resolution of symptoms. In the prospective study, whole blood, serum and a nasopharyngeal or oropharyngeal swab were collected from each participant by mobile phlebotomists. Additional blood draws and questionnaires over a 2-month period could optionally be provided by prospective study participants. Prospective study blood samples were shipped either frozen or at room temperature before DNA extraction.

In this chain, TRBV5-1 is recombined with TRBJ2-5; TRBD2 is perhaps the D gene, given 6 matching bases. The source material was PBMCs or T cells enriched from blood (not recorded which). The source of this sequence is a woman aged 18 to 35 who had recovered from COVID-19. The DNA sequence is TGCGCCAGCAGCTTGGGGCTAGCGGAGACCCAGTACTTC. This codes for CASSLGLAETQYF.